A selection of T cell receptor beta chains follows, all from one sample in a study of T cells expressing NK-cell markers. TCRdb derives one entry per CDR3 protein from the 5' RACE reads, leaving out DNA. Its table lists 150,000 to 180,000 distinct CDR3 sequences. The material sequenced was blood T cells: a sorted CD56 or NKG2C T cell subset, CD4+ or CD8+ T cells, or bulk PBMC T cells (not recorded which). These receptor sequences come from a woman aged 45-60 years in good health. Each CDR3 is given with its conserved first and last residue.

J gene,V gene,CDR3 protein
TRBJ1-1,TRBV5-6,CASSLRGGAFF
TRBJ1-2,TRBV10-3,CAGAGTDSYGYTF
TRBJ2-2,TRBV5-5,CASSSPGGEDTGELFF
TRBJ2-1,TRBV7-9,CASSPPLVYNEQFF
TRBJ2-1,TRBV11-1,CASSFGLAGGGWYNEQFF
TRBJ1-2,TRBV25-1,CASSGPGGYTF
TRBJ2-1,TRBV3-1,CASSQEIGINEQFF
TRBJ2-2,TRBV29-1,CSVSGTSGRAFGTGELFF
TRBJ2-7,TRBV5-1,CASSVGSAGVNEQYF
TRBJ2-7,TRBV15,CATSRGLAEMRPYEQYF
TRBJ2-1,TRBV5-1,CASSPGGNEQFF
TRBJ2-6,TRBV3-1,CASSHLTGAGANVLTF
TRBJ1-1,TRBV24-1,CATADRGATEAFF
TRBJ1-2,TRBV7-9,CASSLWADYGYTF
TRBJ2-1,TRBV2,CASSDQRVNNEQFF
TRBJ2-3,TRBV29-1,CSVEPERLRREGDTQYF
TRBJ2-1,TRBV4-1,CASSPTLAVLYNEQFF
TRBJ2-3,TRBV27,CASRRASGNTDTQYF
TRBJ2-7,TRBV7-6,CASSLEAGGRPYEQYF
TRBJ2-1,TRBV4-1,CASSQTQGGGSQQFF
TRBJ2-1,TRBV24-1,CATSAVSGGGDEQFF
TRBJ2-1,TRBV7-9,CASLQGSIEQFF
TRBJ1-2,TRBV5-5,CASSADRGRDGYTF
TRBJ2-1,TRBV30,CAWWGEGRDNEQFF
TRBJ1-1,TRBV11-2,CASSPERGGNTEAFF
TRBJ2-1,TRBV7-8,CASTRDLAGGIGNNEQFF
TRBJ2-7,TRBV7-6,CASSWDTPFEQYF
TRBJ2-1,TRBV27,CASRGQGIWNEQFF
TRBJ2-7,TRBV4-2,CASSQGLGNYEQYF
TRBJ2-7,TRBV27,CASSAFVGAYEQYF
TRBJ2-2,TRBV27,CASTTSGSRTNTGELFF
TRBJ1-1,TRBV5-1,CASSPGQNTEAFF
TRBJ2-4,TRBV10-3,CAISETGGGGNIQYF
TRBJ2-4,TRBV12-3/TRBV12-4,CAIRVLGIQYF
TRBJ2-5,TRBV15,CATSRLSGMVETQYF
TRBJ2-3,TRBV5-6,CASSFEGVGLSTDTQYF
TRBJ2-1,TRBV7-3,CASSSGDEQFF
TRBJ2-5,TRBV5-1,CASSLFANDRETQYF
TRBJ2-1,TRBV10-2,CASRETSREQFF
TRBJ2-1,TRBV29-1,CSGLLEFSYNEQFF
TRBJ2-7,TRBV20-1,CSARDGRSDYEQYF
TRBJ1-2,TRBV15,CATSPGGAGYGYTF
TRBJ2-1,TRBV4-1,CASSPTSHNEQFF
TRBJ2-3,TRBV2,CASSGKADTQYF
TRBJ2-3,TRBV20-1,CSARDWEWDTQYF
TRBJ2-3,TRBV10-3,CAISDVSADTQYF
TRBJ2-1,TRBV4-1,CASSQGTTSGRVHEQFF
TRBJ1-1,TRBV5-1,CASSLASGDREAFF
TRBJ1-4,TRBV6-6,CASSYSPRGDLVGLFF
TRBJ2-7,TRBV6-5,CASTGLAGGYEQYF
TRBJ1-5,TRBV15,CATSRDGAQPQHF
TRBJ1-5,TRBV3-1,CASSQDPRGWPQHF